The rows below give T cell receptor beta chains drawn from one sample of a study of T cells in Graves' hyperthyroidism and ophthalmopathy. One entry per CDR3 protein results from TCRdb running MiXCR on the multiplex PCR reads. This table holds 490,000 or so distinct CDR3 sequences, 20% to 25% found once. Sequencing was performed on blood. The source is a woman between 70 and 85 years old with Graves' ophthalmopathy. Each CDR3 is given with its conserved first and last residue. The D gene is left open where the match is weak. Clone size is given for some rows only: seen once, a few or many times, or a class if the clone is expanded.

j_call	clone_size	v_call	d_call	cdr3_nt	cdr3_aa
TRBJ1-1	.	TRBV18	.	TGTGCCAGCTCACCCAGCATGGACACTGAAGCTTTCTTT	CASSPSMDTEAFF
TRBJ1-2	many	TRBV7-8	.	TGTGCCAGCAGCTTAGGCCCCCCCGGGACGCCGGGGCACTATGGCTACACCTTC	CASSLGPPGTPGHYGYTF
TRBJ2-3	.	TRBV29-1	.	TGCAGCGTTGAAGATTGGGAGTACGGCACAGATACGCAGTATTTT	CSVEDWEYGTDTQYF
TRBJ1-1	.	TRBV15	.	TGTGCCACCAGCGTTTCCCTAGGGAGCCCTGAAGCTTTCTTT	CATSVSLGSPEAFF
TRBJ2-2	many	TRBV7-2	.	TGTGCCAGCAGCCCCACAGGGTTGACCGGGGAGCTGTTTTTT	CASSPTGLTGELFF
TRBJ2-2	few	TRBV5-1	.	TGCGCCAGCAGCTTGGGCCAAACGAACACCGGGGAGCTGTTTTTT	CASSLGQTNTGELFF
TRBJ2-2	few	TRBV6-2/TRBV6-3	.	TGTGCCAGCAGTTATCCTGGGGAGGAGCTGTTTTTT	CASSYPGEELFF
TRBJ1-4	.	TRBV3-1	TRBD1	TGTGCCAGCAGCCTGACAGGGAATGAAAAACTGTTTTTT	CASSLTGNEKLFF
TRBJ2-5	many	TRBV15	.	TGTGCCACCAGCGGCGGTCCTCAAGAGACCCAGTACTTC	CATSGGPQETQYF
TRBJ2-7	few	TRBV27	TRBD2	TGTGCCAGCAAACAAATGGCGGGGGGGCTCCTACCCTACGAGCAGTACTTC	CASKQMAGGLLPYEQYF
TRBJ2-1	.	TRBV18	.	TGTGCCAGCTCACCACCGGCCGGATACAATGAGCAGTTCTTC	CASSPPAGYNEQFF
TRBJ1-4	few	TRBV11-2	.	TGTGCCAGCAGCTTAGTCCAGGGAGGAGGGGAAAAACTGTTTTTT	CASSLVQGGGEKLFF
TRBJ2-7	.	TRBV30	TRBD1	TGTGCCTGGCAAAAAAGGAGGGGACAGGGCGACGAGCAGTACTTC	CAWQKRRGQGDEQYF
TRBJ2-2	many	TRBV2	.	TGTGCCAGCAGTGGTTGGAACACCGGGGAGCTGTTTTTT	CASSGWNTGELFF
TRBJ1-5	many	TRBV6-5	.	TGTGCCAGCAGTTACTCGGGGTATCAGCCCCAGCATTTT	CASSYSGYQPQHF
TRBJ1-1	.	TRBV5-1	.	TGCGCCAGCAGCATACAGGGTGGGCCTATGAACACTGAAGCTTTCTTT	CASSIQGGPMNTEAFF
TRBJ2-7	many	TRBV2	TRBD1	TGTGCCAGCACCGGGACAGGGTCGGGCTCCTACGAGCAGTACTTC	CASTGTGSGSYEQYF
TRBJ2-7	.	TRBV7-8	.	TGTGCCAGCAGTACACAACAGGGTTACGAGCAGTACTTC	CASSTQQGYEQYF
TRBJ2-1	.	TRBV7-9	.	TGTGCCAGCAGCTTACTGGCGGCCGGCGGTGGGCAGTTCTTC	CASSLLAAGGGQFF
TRBJ2-7	many	TRBV27	TRBD2	TGTGCCAGCAGCCTAGCGGGAAAGGAATACGAGCAGTACTTC	CASSLAGKEYEQYF
TRBJ2-7	few	TRBV20-1	.	TGCAGTGCCAGCCAATCCCTCGGCTCCTACGAGCAGTACTTC	CSASQSLGSYEQYF
TRBJ2-7	many	TRBV11-2	.	TGTGCCAGCAGCTTTGCCTACGAGCAGTACTTC	CASSFAYEQYF
TRBJ2-5	.	TRBV3-1	TRBD1	TGTGCCAGCAGCCAACAGACAGGGGGCAGGGAGACCCAGTACTTC	CASSQQTGGRETQYF
TRBJ1-5	.	TRBV6-2/TRBV6-3	TRBD1	TGTGCCAGCAGATTCGGGACAGATAATCAGCCCCAGCATTTT	CASRFGTDNQPQHF
TRBJ2-2	many	TRBV11-2	.	TGTGCCAGCAGCTTAATGGGGTCCACCGGGGAGCTGTTTTTT	CASSLMGSTGELFF
TRBJ1-2	few	TRBV27	TRBD1	TGTGCCAGCAGTTCCGGGACAGGGAGAGGCTACACCTTC	CASSSGTGRGYTF
TRBJ2-3	.	TRBV20-1	.	TGCAGTGCTAGAGGAGTGGGAAAGGGTAAAGATACGCAGTATTTT	CSARGVGKGKDTQYF
TRBJ2-1	few	TRBV5-1	.	TGCGCCAGCAGCTTGACTAGCTTAGGGTATAATGAGCAGTTCTTC	CASSLTSLGYNEQFF
TRBJ2-3	few	TRBV6-1	TRBD2	TGTGCCAGCAGGGGACTAGCGCGCACAGATACGCAGTATTTT	CASRGLARTDTQYF
TRBJ2-7	.	TRBV10-3	TRBD1	TGTGCCATCAGCGATGACAGGGAGTGGGACAACCCCATCTACGAGCAGTACTTC	CAISDDREWDNPIYEQYF
TRBJ1-2	once	TRBV4-1	TRBD1	TGCGCCAGCAGCCCCACAGGGGGCAGTGACTATGGCTACACCTTC	CASSPTGGSDYGYTF
TRBJ2-3	.	TRBV14	TRBD2	TGTGCCAGCAGCCCCCAACTAGCGAATACGCAGTATTTT	CASSPQLANTQYF
TRBJ2-3	many	TRBV29-1	TRBD2	TGCAGCGTTGATTTGCGGGAGTCCACAGATACGCAGTATTTT	CSVDLRESTDTQYF
TRBJ2-2	many	TRBV12-3/TRBV12-4	TRBD2	TGTGCCAGCAACGTAGCGGGAGCGGGCACCGGGGAGCTGTTTTTT	CASNVAGAGTGELFF
TRBJ1-4	few	TRBV12-3/TRBV12-4	.	TGTGCCAGCAGTTTATCTGGGCATGAAAAACTGTTTTTT	CASSLSGHEKLFF
TRBJ2-1	.	TRBV20-1	.	TGCAGTGCTAGCCCCTTAGTGGCTGGCCTAGTCGGCAATGAGCAGTTCTTC	CSASPLVAGLVGNEQFF
TRBJ1-4	.	TRBV19	.	TGTGCCAGTAGCTTTGACAGCGCAACTAATGAAAAACTGTTTTTT	CASSFDSATNEKLFF
TRBJ2-1	many	TRBV20-1	TRBD2	TGCAGTGCCTGGACTAGCGCGTACAATGAGCAGTTCTTC	CSAWTSAYNEQFF
TRBJ1-2	few	TRBV28	.	TGTGCCAGCAGAGATACAGGGTCTACTAACGGCTACACCTTC	CASRDTGSTNGYTF
TRBJ2-2	.	TRBV15	.	TGTGCCACCAGCAGAGGGACAGCGAACACCGGGGAGCTGTTTTTT	CATSRGTANTGELFF
TRBJ2-5	.	TRBV29-1	.	TGCAGCGTAGAACTCCGAGAGACCCAGTACTTC	CSVELRETQYF
TRBJ1-1	few	TRBV7-9	TRBD1	TGTGCCAGCAGCCGAGGGAGCAGGGGGGTTATGAACACTGAAGCTTTCTTT	CASSRGSRGVMNTEAFF
TRBJ2-2	.	TRBV6-1	.	TGTGCCAGCAGTCCTTTAGGGGCCCCGGCGGCCGGGGAGCTGTTTTTT	CASSPLGAPAAGELFF
TRBJ2-2	many	TRBV20-1	.	TGCAGTGCTAGTCGGGGAAACACCGGGGAGCTGTTTTTT	CSASRGNTGELFF
TRBJ2-2	few	TRBV19	TRBD1	TGTGCCAGTAGTGGAGACAGGGGAAGCACCGGGGAGCTGTTTTTT	CASSGDRGSTGELFF
TRBJ1-2	many	TRBV2	.	TGTGCCAGCAAGGGATTACAGGGTAAAGGAGGCTACACCTTC	CASKGLQGKGGYTF
TRBJ2-3	few	TRBV19	TRBD2	TGTGCCAGTAAGAGGACTAGCGGGAGGGGCACAGATACGCAGTATTTT	CASKRTSGRGTDTQYF
TRBJ2-3	.	TRBV7-9	.	TGTGCCAGCAGCTTATTTGGAGGGGGCGGAGATACGCAGTATTTT	CASSLFGGGGDTQYF
TRBJ2-5	.	TRBV6-1	TRBD2	TGTGCCAGCAGTTCCGAACATAGCGGGAGGGGTAGGGAGACCCAGTACTTC	CASSSEHSGRGRETQYF
TRBJ2-7	few	TRBV20-1	.	TGCAGTGCCCCCCGCCAGGGCGCCGAGCAGTACTTC	CSAPRQGAEQYF
TRBJ2-4	few	TRBV9	.	TGTGCCAGCAGCCCAGGCCGCGGCCGGGACATTCAGTACTTC	CASSPGRGRDIQYF
TRBJ1-4	few	TRBV6-1	TRBD1	TGTGCCAGCAGTCGACAGGGGCCGGGGGAAAAACTGTTTTTT	CASSRQGPGEKLFF
TRBJ1-3	.	TRBV30	TRBD1	TGTGCCTGTGGACAGGGAGGTGGAAACACCATATATTTT	CACGQGGGNTIYF
TRBJ1-1	.	TRBV30	.	TGTGCCTGGAGTGTACTAGGGCGGAAGAACACTGAAGCTTTCTTT	CAWSVLGRKNTEAFF
TRBJ2-7	many	TRBV7-8	TRBD2	TGTGCCAGCAGCTCGGGACTAGCGGGAGGCGGGGAGCAGTACTTC	CASSSGLAGGGEQYF
TRBJ1-1	.	TRBV6-1	.	TGTGCCGGCCTGGCTTTGGGCACCTCTAACACTGAAGCTTTCTTT	CAGLALGTSNTEAFF
TRBJ2-7	many	TRBV7-9	.	TGTGCCAGCAGCTTAGTAGGGGGGGCCACCTACGAGCAGTACTTC	CASSLVGGATYEQYF
TRBJ2-7	.	TRBV4-3	.	TGCGCCGGCAGCCCATGGGTAGACGTGGAGCGGCCGCCCGAGCAGTACTTC	CAGSPWVDVERPPEQYF